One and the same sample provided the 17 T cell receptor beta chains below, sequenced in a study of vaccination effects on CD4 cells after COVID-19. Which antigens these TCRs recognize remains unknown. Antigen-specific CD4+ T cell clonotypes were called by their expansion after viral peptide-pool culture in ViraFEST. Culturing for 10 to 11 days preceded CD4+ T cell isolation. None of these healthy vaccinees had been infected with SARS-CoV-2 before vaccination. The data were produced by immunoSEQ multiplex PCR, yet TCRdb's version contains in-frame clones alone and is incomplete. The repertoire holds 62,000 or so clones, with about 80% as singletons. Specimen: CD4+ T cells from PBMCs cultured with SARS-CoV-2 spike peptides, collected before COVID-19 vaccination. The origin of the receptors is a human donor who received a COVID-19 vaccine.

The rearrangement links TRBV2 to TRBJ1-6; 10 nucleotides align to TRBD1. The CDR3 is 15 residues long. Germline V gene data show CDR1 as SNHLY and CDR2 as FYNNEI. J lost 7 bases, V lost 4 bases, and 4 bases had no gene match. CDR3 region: CASSGQGAENSPLHF. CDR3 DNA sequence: TGTGCCAGCAGTGGACAGGGGGCAGAGAATTCACCCCTCCACTTT.

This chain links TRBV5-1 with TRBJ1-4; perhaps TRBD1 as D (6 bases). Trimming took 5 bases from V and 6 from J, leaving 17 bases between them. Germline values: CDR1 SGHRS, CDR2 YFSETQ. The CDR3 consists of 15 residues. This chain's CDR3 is CASSPKTGWDEKLFF. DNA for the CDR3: TGCGCCAGCAGTCCCAAAACAGGGTGGGATGAAAAACTGTTTTTT.

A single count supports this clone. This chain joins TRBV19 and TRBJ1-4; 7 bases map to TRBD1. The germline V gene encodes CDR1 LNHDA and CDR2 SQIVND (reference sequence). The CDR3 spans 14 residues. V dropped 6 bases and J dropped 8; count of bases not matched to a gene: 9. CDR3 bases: TGTGCCAGTAGCCGGACAGGAGGCTCAGAAAAACTGTTTTTT. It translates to CASSRTGGSEKLFF.

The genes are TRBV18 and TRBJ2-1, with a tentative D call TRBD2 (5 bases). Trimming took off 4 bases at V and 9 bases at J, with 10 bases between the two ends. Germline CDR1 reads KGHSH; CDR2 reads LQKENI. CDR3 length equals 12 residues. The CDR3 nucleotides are TGTGCCAGCTCACTCTCCCGGGGTGAGCAGTTCTTC. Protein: CASSLSRGEQFF.

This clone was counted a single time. The CDR3 DNA sequence: TGTGCCAGCAGTTTGGCCGGGGTTAGGGATGAGACCCAGTACTTC. The encoded protein is CASSLAGVRDETQYF. V and J are TRBV27 and TRBJ2-5; TRBD2 is a possible D gene (5 bases). In germline, CDR1 is MNHEY, CDR2 SMNVEV (reference sequence). Trimming removed 3 bases from V and 5 bases from J, with 16 bases in between. The CDR3 consists of 15 residues.

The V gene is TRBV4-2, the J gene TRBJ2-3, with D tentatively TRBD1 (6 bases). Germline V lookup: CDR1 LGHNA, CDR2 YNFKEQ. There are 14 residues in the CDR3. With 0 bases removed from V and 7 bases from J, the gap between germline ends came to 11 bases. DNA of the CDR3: TGTGCCAGCAGCCAAGATACAGGGCTCTATACGCAGTATTTT. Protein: CASSQDTGLYTQYF.

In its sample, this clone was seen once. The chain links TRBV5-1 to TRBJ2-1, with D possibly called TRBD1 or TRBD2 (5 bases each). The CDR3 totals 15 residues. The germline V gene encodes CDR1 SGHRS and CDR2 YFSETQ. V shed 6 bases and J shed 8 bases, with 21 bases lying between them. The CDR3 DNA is TGCGCCAGCAAGGAACTCCCCGGGGCGGATGATGAGCAGTTCTTC. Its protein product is CASKELPGADDEQFF. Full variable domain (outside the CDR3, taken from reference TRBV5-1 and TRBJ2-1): KAGVTQTPRYLIKTRGQQVTLSCSPISGHRSVSWYQQTPGQGLQFLFEYFSETQRNKGNFPGRFSGRQFSNSRSEMNVSTLELGDSALYLCASKELPGADDEQFFGPGTRLTVL.

The CDR3 DNA is TGCGCCAGCAGCTTTTCGCAGGGGGCAGGTGAAGCTTTCTTT. It encodes CASSFSQGAGEAFF. The genes are TRBV5-1 and TRBJ1-1; TRBD1 aligns across 8 bases. This CDR3 has 14 amino acids. CDR1 is SGHRS, CDR2 YFSETQ, per germline. Trimming at V came to 2 bases and at J to 7 bases, leaving 7 bases not matched to a gene.

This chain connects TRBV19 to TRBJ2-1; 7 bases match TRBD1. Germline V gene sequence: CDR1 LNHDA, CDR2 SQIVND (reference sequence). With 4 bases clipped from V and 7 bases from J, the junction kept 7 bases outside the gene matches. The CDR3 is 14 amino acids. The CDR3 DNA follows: TGTGCCAGTAGTAGGGACGGGACAGTTAATGAGCAGTTCTTC. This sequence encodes CASSRDGTVNEQFF.

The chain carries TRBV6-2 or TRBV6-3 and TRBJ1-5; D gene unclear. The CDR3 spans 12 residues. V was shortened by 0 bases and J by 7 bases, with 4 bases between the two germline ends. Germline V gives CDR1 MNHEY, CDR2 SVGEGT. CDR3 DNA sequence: TGTGCCAGCAGTTACTCGTACCAGCCCCAGCATTTT. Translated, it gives CASSYSYQPQHF.

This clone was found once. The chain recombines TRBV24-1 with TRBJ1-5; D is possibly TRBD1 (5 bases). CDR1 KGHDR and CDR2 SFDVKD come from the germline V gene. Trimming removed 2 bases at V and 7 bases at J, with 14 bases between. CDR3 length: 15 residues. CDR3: CATSDSRGTGQPQHF. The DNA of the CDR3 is TGTGCCACCAGTGATTCGAGGGGAACGGGCCAGCCCCAGCATTTT.

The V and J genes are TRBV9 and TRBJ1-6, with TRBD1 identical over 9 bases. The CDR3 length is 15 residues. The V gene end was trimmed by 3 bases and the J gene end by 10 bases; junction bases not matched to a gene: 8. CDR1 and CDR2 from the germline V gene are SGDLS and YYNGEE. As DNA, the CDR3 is TGTGCCAGCAGCGGGGGGACAGGGTATGAATCACCCCTCCACTTT. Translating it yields CASSGGTGYESPLHF.

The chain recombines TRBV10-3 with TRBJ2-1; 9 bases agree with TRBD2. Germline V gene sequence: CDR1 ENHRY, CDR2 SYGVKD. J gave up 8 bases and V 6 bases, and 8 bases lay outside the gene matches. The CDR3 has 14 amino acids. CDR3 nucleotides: TGTGCCATCAGAGATAGCGGGGGTTTGGATGAGCAGTTCTTC. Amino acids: CAIRDSGGLDEQFF.

The CDR3 DNA sequence: TGTGCCAGCAGCCTCACATGGAACACCGGGGAGCTGTTTTTT. It is translated as CASSLTWNTGELFF. The chain couples TRBV6-5 to TRBJ2-2, with no clear D. The ends were cut back, 6 bases at V and 1 base at J, with 9 bases in the middle. CDR3 length: 14 residues. Germline CDR1 MNHEY, CDR2 SVGAGI.

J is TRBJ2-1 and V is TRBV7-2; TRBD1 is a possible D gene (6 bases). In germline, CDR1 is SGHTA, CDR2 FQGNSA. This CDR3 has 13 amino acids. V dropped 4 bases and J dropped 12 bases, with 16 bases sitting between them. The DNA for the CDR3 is TGTGCCAGCAGCTCAACTCCCGGGACACCGCAGTTCTTC. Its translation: CASSSTPGTPQFF. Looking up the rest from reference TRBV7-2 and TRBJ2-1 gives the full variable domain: GAGVSQSPSNKVTEKGKDVELRCDPISGHTALYWYRQSLGQGLEFLIYFQGNSAPDKSGLPSDRFSAERTGGSVSTLTIQRTQQEDSAVYLCASSSTPGTPQFFGPGTRLTVL.

The CDR3 DNA reads as TGTGCCAGCAGTGGACGGAGCTCTGGGGCCAACGTCCTGACTTTC. Translated: CASSGRSSGANVLTF. This chain joins TRBV28 and TRBJ2-6, with D unclear. This CDR3 spans 15 amino acids. Germline V CDR1 and CDR2: MDHEN, SYDVKM. Trimming stripped 5 bases from V and 0 bases from J, with 8 bases between.

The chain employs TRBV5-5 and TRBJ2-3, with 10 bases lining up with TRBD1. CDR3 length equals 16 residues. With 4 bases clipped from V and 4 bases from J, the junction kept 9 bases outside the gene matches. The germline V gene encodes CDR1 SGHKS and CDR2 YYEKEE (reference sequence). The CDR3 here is CASSRGTGVVSDTQYF. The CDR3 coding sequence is TGTGCCAGCAGCAGAGGGACAGGGGTGGTTTCAGATACGCAGTATTTT.